The rows below give T cell receptor beta chains drawn from one sample of a study of T cell changes during pregnancy in multiple sclerosis. Profiled with immunoSEQ multiplex PCR; TCRdb holds only in-frame clones, not every one. The repertoire includes tens of thousands of clones, roughly 92% of them detected once, and 1.3% sits in the top ten. Sequencing was carried out using peripheral blood. The receptors were sampled from a female donor with multiple sclerosis, enrolled in a pregnancy study. CDR3s include the opening cysteine and the closing phenylalanine or tryptophan. A D gene is named only where the DNA matches it firmly. Rows give clone size only sometimes, using once, few, many, or a class for an expanded clone.

J,length,D,V,size,CDR3,DNA
TRBJ2-5,15,TRBD1,TRBV5-1,.,CASSLGSGTGETQYF,TGCGCCAGCAGCTTGGGATCCGGGACAGGAGAGACCCAGTACTTC
TRBJ2-3,13,.,TRBV30,.,CAWSIDSTDTQYF,TGTGCCTGGAGTATAGACTCCACAGATACGCAGTATTTT
TRBJ2-7,16,.,TRBV7-6,.,CASSPVMGVGAYEQYF,TGTGCCAGCAGCCCCGTCATGGGGGTTGGGGCCTACGAGCAGTACTTC
TRBJ2-5,11,.,TRBV18,medium-sized,CASSLSETQYF,TGTGCCAGCTCACTATCGGAGACCCAGTACTTC
TRBJ2-3,15,.,TRBV30,once,CAWNQGDGYTDTQYF,TGTGCCTGGAATCAAGGGGACGGATACACAGATACGCAGTATTTT
TRBJ2-5,18,TRBD2,TRBV2,.,CASSLGLAGGPGQETQYF,TGTGCCAGCAGCCTAGGACTAGCGGGAGGGCCCGGTCAAGAGACCCAGTACTTC
TRBJ2-2,15,.,TRBV9,.,CASSAGANREGELFF,TGTGCCAGCAGCGCTGGAGCTAATCGGGAAGGGGAGCTGTTTTTT
TRBJ2-2,15,TRBD2,TRBV6-1,.,CASSEDLAGAGELFF,TGTGCCAGCAGTGAAGACCTAGCGGGAGCCGGGGAGCTGTTTTTT
TRBJ1-1,14,.,TRBV10-3,.,CAISEVVGGTEAFF,TGTGCCATCAGTGAGGTCGTCGGGGGGACTGAAGCTTTCTTT
TRBJ2-1,12,.,TRBV19,.,CASSMTATKQFF,TGTGCCAGTAGTATGACAGCGACCAAGCAGTTCTTC
TRBJ2-2,15,.,TRBV5-6,.,CASSLGFANTGELFF,TGTGCCAGCAGCTTGGGCTTCGCGAACACCGGGGAGCTGTTTTTT
TRBJ2-1,19,TRBD2,TRBV5-1,.,CASGTDRNGLAGGPFRQFF,TGCGCCAGCGGAACCGACCGGAATGGGCTAGCGGGAGGGCCTTTTAGGCAGTTCTTC
TRBJ2-1,14,.,TRBV5-1,.,CASSDSVQVNEQFF,TGCGCCAGCAGCGACAGTGTCCAGGTCAATGAGCAGTTCTTC
TRBJ2-1,15,TRBD2,TRBV7-3,once,CASSEGGLAGGEQFF,TGTGCCAGCAGCGAAGGGGGGCTAGCGGGAGGTGAGCAGTTCTTC
TRBJ2-6,17,.,TRBV19,.,CASSIGGAGSGANVLTF,TGTGCCAGTAGTATAGGAGGGGCGGGCTCTGGGGCCAACGTCCTGACTTTC
TRBJ1-2,14,TRBD1,TRBV6-4,.,CASSDSYRGFGYTF,TGTGCCAGCAGTGACTCTTACAGGGGGTTCGGCTACACCTTC
TRBJ1-1,14,.,TRBV10-2,once,CASSTNGGDTEAFF,TGCGCCAGCAGTACTAACGGGGGGGACACTGAAGCTTTCTTT
TRBJ2-3,14,TRBD1,TRBV7-9,.,CASSLSGGADTQYF,TGTGCCAGCAGCTTATCAGGGGGCGCAGATACGCAGTATTTT
TRBJ2-3,15,.,TRBV10-3,.,CAIKGGSGGTDTQYF,TGTGCCATCAAAGGGGGTAGCGGTGGCACAGATACGCAGTATTTT
TRBJ2-2,16,.,TRBV19,.,CASSIKGSTNTGELFF,TGTGCCAGTAGTATCAAAGGGAGCACGAACACCGGGGAGCTGTTTTTT
TRBJ2-2,15,.,TRBV4-2,once,CASSQTLRNTGELFF,TGTGCCAGCAGCCAGACGCTTAGGAACACCGGGGAGCTGTTTTTT
TRBJ2-7,15,.,TRBV9,.,CASSARGQKGYEQYF,TGTGCCAGCAGCGCACGTGGACAGAAGGGCTACGAGCAGTACTTC
TRBJ2-7,15,.,TRBV2,.,CASSEASRGSYEQYF,TGTGCCAGCAGTGAAGCGTCTAGGGGGTCCTACGAGCAGTACTTC
TRBJ2-1,12,.,TRBV25-1,.,CASREYYNEQFF,TGTGCCAGCAGAGAGTATTACAATGAGCAGTTCTTC
TRBJ1-2,13,.,TRBV7-9,.,CASSLEAGGGYTF,TGTGCCAGCAGCTTAGAGGCAGGAGGTGGCTACACCTTC
TRBJ2-2,12,.,TRBV7-8,.,CATLRSGGELFF,TGTGCCACCCTTCGGTCGGGCGGGGAGCTGTTTTTT
TRBJ1-2,15,.,TRBV7-2,once,CASSLGASSNYGYTF,TGTGCCAGCAGCTTAGGCGCAAGTTCTAACTATGGCTACACCTTC
TRBJ1-2,13,.,TRBV28,.,CASRVGNNYGYTF,TGTGCCAGCAGAGTCGGCAATAACTATGGCTACACCTTC
TRBJ1-1,13,.,TRBV27,.,CASSRLRGAEAFF,TGTGCCAGCAGTCGTTTGCGTGGGGCTGAAGCTTTCTTT
TRBJ1-3,15,TRBD1,TRBV27,.,CASSWGQGVGNTIYF,TGTGCCAGCAGTTGGGGACAGGGGGTTGGAAACACCATATATTTT
TRBJ1-5,16,.,TRBV25-1,.,CASSADSGLVDQPQHF,TGTGCCAGCAGTGCCGATTCAGGGTTAGTGGATCAGCCCCAGCATTTT
TRBJ1-1,14,TRBD1,TRBV18,.,CASSPRTGHTEAFF,TGTGCCAGCTCACCACGGACAGGGCACACTGAAGCTTTCTTT
TRBJ1-2,17,TRBD1,TRBV2,few,CASSGAGQGALSYGYTF,TGTGCCAGCAGTGGGGCCGGACAGGGAGCCCTTAGCTATGGCTACACCTTC
TRBJ2-1,12,TRBD2,TRBV30,.,CAWGGVPNEQFF,TGTGCCTGGGGGGGGGTTCCAAATGAGCAGTTCTTC
TRBJ2-1,14,.,TRBV28,once,CASSYHARGNEQFF,TGTGCCAGCAGCTATCACGCCCGGGGCAATGAGCAGTTCTTC
TRBJ2-7,17,TRBD1,TRBV27,.,CASSLSPGTGKRYEQYF,TGTGCCAGCAGTTTATCGCCCGGGACAGGGAAAAGGTACGAGCAGTACTTC
TRBJ2-2,13,.,TRBV6-1,.,CASHDRNTGELFF,TGTGCCAGCCATGACCGGAACACCGGGGAGCTGTTTTTT
TRBJ1-2,15,.,TRBV5-1,.,CASSPGTMIQGGYTF,TGCGCCAGCAGCCCCGGGACTATGATACAGGGCGGCTACACCTTC
TRBJ2-1,15,TRBD2,TRBV11-3,.,CASSARSGDYNEQFF,TGTGCCAGCAGCGCGCGGAGCGGGGACTACAATGAGCAGTTCTTC
TRBJ2-3,15,.,TRBV11-2,.,CASSLRMFSTDTQYF,TGTGCCAGCAGCTTAAGGATGTTTAGCACAGATACGCAGTATTTT
TRBJ2-1,15,TRBD1,TRBV7-3,.,CASSLATGAVYEQFF,TGTGCCAGCAGCTTAGCGACAGGGGCGGTCTATGAGCAGTTCTTC
TRBJ2-7,14,.,TRBV29-1,.,CSVLPGTGLYEQYF,TGCAGCGTCCTCCCCGGGACCGGACTCTACGAGCAGTACTTC
TRBJ2-6,15,.,TRBV7-2,.,CASSLVGSGANVLTF,TGTGCCAGCAGCTTAGTAGGCTCTGGGGCCAACGTCCTGACTTTC
TRBJ2-3,14,TRBD2,TRBV28,.,CASSHSGTTDTQYF,TGTGCCAGCAGTCACAGCGGGACCACAGATACGCAGTATTTT
TRBJ2-5,16,TRBD1,TRBV27,.,CASSLSPGTGYETQYF,TGTGCCAGCAGTCTATCACCAGGGACAGGCTACGAGACCCAGTACTTC
TRBJ1-4,16,.,TRBV2,.,CASSLREGRNNEKLFF,TGTGCCAGCAGTCTGCGGGAGGGACGGAATAATGAAAAACTGTTTTTT
TRBJ1-5,13,TRBD1,TRBV10-2,.,CASSGTGNQPQHF,TGCGCCAGCAGCGGGACAGGGAATCAGCCCCAGCATTTT
TRBJ2-1,16,TRBD1,TRBV4-1,.,CASSQEGGQAADEQFF,TGCGCCAGCAGCCAAGAGGGTGGACAGGCAGCAGATGAGCAGTTCTTC
TRBJ1-1,15,TRBD1,TRBV5-1,.,CASSLETGLNTEAFF,TGCGCCAGCAGCTTGGAGACAGGGTTGAACACTGAAGCTTTCTTT
TRBJ1-5,15,TRBD1,TRBV2,.,CASSGDRVRSQPQHF,TGTGCCAGCAGCGGGGACAGGGTCAGGAGTCAGCCCCAGCATTTT
TRBJ2-5,11,.,TRBV6-5,.,CASSYIETQYF,TGTGCCAGCAGTTACATAGAGACCCAGTACTTC
TRBJ1-2,15,TRBD1,TRBV5-1,.,CASSSQGTGNYGYTF,TGCGCCAGCAGCTCCCAGGGGACAGGGAACTATGGCTACACCTTC
TRBJ2-1,12,.,TRBV2,once,CASSETGHEQFF,TGTGCCAGCAGTGAAACGGGGCATGAGCAGTTCTTC
TRBJ2-3,17,TRBD2,TRBV7-2,.,CASSPWLAGGLRDTQYF,TGTGCCAGCAGCCCCTGGTTAGCGGGAGGCCTCCGGGATACGCAGTATTTT
TRBJ1-2,16,TRBD1,TRBV15,.,CATSSGYTGTGNGYTF,TGTGCCACCAGCAGCGGATATACCGGGACAGGGAATGGCTACACCTTC
TRBJ2-3,14,.,TRBV28,.,CASSLGGPADTQYF,TGTGCCAGCAGTTTAGGGGGTCCAGCAGATACGCAGTATTTT